This T cell receptor beta chain was found in a study of siplizumab effects on memory and regulatory T cells. As concerns this clone: Its antigen remains unidentified.

Sequencing was performed with immunoSEQ multiplex PCR; in TCRdb, only in-frame clones are kept and a portion is missing. The table includes some 100,000 clones, over 90% detected once. Whole-study findings and limits: Unstimulated naive T cells seemed to show more diversity than memory cells did, and they also seemed to be among the major contributors to the alloresponse. Siplizumab produced a significant reduction in alloreactive sequences that were traceable to unstimulated CD4+ memory cells.

Germline V lookup: CDR1 KGHSH, CDR2 LQKENI. Trimming left V 3 bases short and J 5 bases short, with 11 bases between. The CDR3 is 13 amino acids. Material: non-Treg CD4+ T cells sorted from blood. V and J are TRBV18 and TRBJ2-7; D unclear. The clonotype was recovered from a human donor in good health. In DNA form, the CDR3 reads TGTGCCAGCTCACCTTCGTGGGGTGACGAGCAGTACTTC. It specifies CASSPSWGDEQYF.